This TCR beta chain was profiled in a study of T cell responses to AZD1222 COVID-19 vaccine. Findings and caveats of the study: Seropositive at baseline were only 5 or 6 AZD1222 recipients. Without day 14 samples, only post-peak T cell repertoires were studied.

CDR1 and CDR2 (germline): KGHSH, LQKENI. V shed 4 bases and J shed 3 bases, with 9 bases lying between them. The CDR3 spans 13 residues. Here immunoSEQ multiplex PCR was the method, and the copy in TCRdb shows in-frame clones only, minus some. The sample contains about 92,000 clones, 80% to 90% of which appear only once. This clone was recorded a few times. The antigen remains undetermined. The genes are TRBV18 and TRBJ1-1; D call uncertain. The starting material was peripheral blood, obtained on day 0 of MenACWY control vaccination. This sequence was found in an adult in good health. The CDR3 DNA sequence: TGTGCCAGCTCACTCGGGCCAGACACTGAAGCTTTCTTT. Its protein is CASSLGPDTEAFF.